The 5 T cell receptor beta chains presented below share a single source sample, sequenced in a study of cytomegalovirus exposure and HLA in healthy donors. The PCR made use of 60 Vbeta and 13 Jbeta primers. The method was immunoSEQ multiplex PCR; TCRdb's version includes in-frame clones alone and lacks a portion of them. Among some 200,000 clones listed, approximately 78% were seen once. The sample was PBMCs. These receptors were collected from a woman younger than 30 in good health and CMV-seronegative.

V gene TRBV27 combines with J gene TRBJ2-7; possible D gene TRBD2, 6 bases. The CDR3 has 15 residues. Germline V CDR1 and CDR2: MNHEY, SMNVEV (reference sequence). Trimming removed 9 bases from V and 5 bases from J, with 23 bases in between. The CDR3 DNA reads TGTGCCAGTACCGGGACTTCAGCAGTAAGGAACGAGCAGTACTTC. Protein sequence: CASTGTSAVRNEQYF.

The chain combines TRBV2 with TRBJ1-5; TRBD1 matches 7 bases. Germline V gene lookup returns CDR1 SNHLY and CDR2 FYNNEI. The trim removed 7 bases at V and 2 bases at J, leaving 8 bases unmatched. The CDR3 totals 15 residues. The CDR3 DNA is TGTGCCAGCAATTACCAGGGGGTTGGCAATCAGCCCCAGCATTTT. It is translated as CASNYQGVGNQPQHF.

The rearrangement links TRBV5-8 to TRBJ1-2; TRBD1 aligns across 7 bases. Germline CDR1 and CDR2: SGHTS and YDEGEE. The CDR3 contains 14 residues. V lost 4 bases, J lost 8 bases, and 11 bases stayed unmatched. CDR3 bases: TGTGCCAGCAGCCCGCGCCGACAGGGTAGAGGCTACACCTTC. This translates into CASSPRRQGRGYTF.

J is TRBJ1-4 and V is TRBV28; D is unresolved. Germline V gene lookup returns CDR1 MDHEN and CDR2 SYDVKM. The V end was cut by 4 bases, the J end by 6 bases, with 9 bases between. The CDR3 runs to 13 residues. DNA for the CDR3: TGTGCCAGCAGTTCGTCCAGTCATGAAAAACTGTTTTTT. Translated, it gives CASSSSSHEKLFF.

A note on this clone: Additional DNA sequences in this sample encode the identical CDR3. The rearrangement uses TRBV28 and TRBJ1-1; tentative D call: TRBD1 (6 bases). V was shortened by 3 bases and J by 3 bases, with 14 bases between the two germline ends. There are 15 residues in the CDR3. The germline gives CDR1 MDHEN, CDR2 SYDVKM. In DNA, the CDR3 is TGTGCCAGCAGTTTCCAGGGGATTACGGACACTGAAGCTTTCTTT. Protein sequence: CASSFQGITDTEAFF.